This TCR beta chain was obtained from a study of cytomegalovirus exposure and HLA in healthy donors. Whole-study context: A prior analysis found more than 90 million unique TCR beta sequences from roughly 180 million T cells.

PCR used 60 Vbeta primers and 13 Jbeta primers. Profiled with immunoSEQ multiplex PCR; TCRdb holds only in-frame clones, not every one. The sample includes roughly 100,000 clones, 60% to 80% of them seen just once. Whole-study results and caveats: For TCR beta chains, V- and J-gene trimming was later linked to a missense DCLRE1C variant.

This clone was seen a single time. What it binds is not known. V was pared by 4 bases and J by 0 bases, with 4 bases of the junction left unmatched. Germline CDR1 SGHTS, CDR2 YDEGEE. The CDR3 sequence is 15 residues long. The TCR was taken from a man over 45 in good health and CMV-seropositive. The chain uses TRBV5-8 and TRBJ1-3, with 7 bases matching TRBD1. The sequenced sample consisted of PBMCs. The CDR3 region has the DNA TGTGCCAGCAGCCACGGGACAGCCTCTGGAAACACCATATATTTT. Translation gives CASSHGTASGNTIYF. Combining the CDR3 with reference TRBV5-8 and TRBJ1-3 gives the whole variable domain EAGVTQSPTHLIKTRGQQATLRCSPISGHTSVYWYQQALGLGLQFLLWYDEGEERNRGNFPPRFSGRQFPNYSSELNVNALELEDSALYLCASSHGTASGNTIYFGEGSWLTVV.